The 30 T cell receptor beta chains reported below all come from one sample, sequenced in a study of T cells after yellow fever vaccination. TCRdb used MiXCR to reprocess the 5' RACE reads, holding one entry per CDR3 protein. There are some 560,000 distinct CDR3 sequences in the sample; roughly a sixth occur only once, and about 18% lies in the top ten. Sequences were derived from PBMCs, sampled 5 days after the first yellow fever vaccination. The receptor set was obtained from a young man who received the YFV17D yellow fever vaccine.

This clonotype was counted a few times. This chain uses TRBV7-9 with TRBJ1-6; TRBD1 matches 9 bases. V was pared by 6 bases and J by 6 bases, with 9 bases of the junction left unmatched. CDR1 and CDR2 from the germline V gene are SEHNR and FQNEAQ (reference sequence). The CDR3 is 16 amino acids. The chain's CDR3 is CASRRQGEGTNSPLHF. The CDR3 DNA sequence: TGTGCCAGCAGACGACAGGGGGAAGGGACTAATTCACCCCTCCACTTT. Together with reference TRBV7-9 and TRBJ1-6, the CDR3 gives the full variable domain: DTGVSQNPRHKITKRGQNVTFRCDPISEHNRLYWYRQTLGQGPEFLTYFQNEAQLEKSRLLSDRFSAERPKGSFSTLEIQRTEQGDSAMYLCASRRQGEGTNSPLHFGNGTRLTVT.

This chain uses TRBV6-2 or TRBV6-3 with TRBJ2-2, with D maybe TRBD2 (6 bases). This CDR3 has 15 residues. Germline CDR1 MNHEY, CDR2 SVGEGT. Deletions cut 3 bases from V and 6 bases from J, with 14 bases between. CDR3 amino acids: CASSYSFGEAGELFF. Written as DNA, the CDR3 is TGTGCCAGCAGTTATAGTTTCGGGGAGGCCGGGGAGCTGTTTTTT.

In this sample, this clonotype turned up a few times. One junction end does not reproduce the germline sequence, and a read error may be involved. The chain joins TRBV7-2 to TRBJ1-2; TRBD1 aligns across 7 bases. Germline-derived CDR1 and CDR2 are SGHTA and FQGNSA. This CDR3 comprises 15 residues. In nucleotides, the CDR3 is TGTGCCAGCAGCTTAGCAAGCGGGACAGACTATGGTTACACCTTC. Protein sequence: CASSLASGTDYGYTF.

This clonotype was observed at least ten times. This chain connects TRBV27 to TRBJ2-1; the D gene is possibly TRBD2 (7 bases). This CDR3 spans 17 amino acids. Germline V gene sequence: CDR1 MNHEY, CDR2 SMNVEV (reference sequence). V was cut by 5 bases and J by 3 bases, with 20 bases left in between. Here the CDR3 reads CASSQSLGGAVYNEQFF. The CDR3 nucleotides are TGTGCCAGCAGTCAATCTTTGGGGGGGGCCGTCTACAATGAGCAGTTCTTC.

In DNA, the CDR3 is TGTGCCAGTAGTGGGACAGGAAACATTCAGTACTTC. Its protein product is CASSGTGNIQYF. This chain connects TRBV19 to TRBJ2-4; 8 nucleotides match TRBD1. The CDR3 contains 12 residues. Germline assignment: CDR1 LNHDA and CDR2 SQIVND (reference sequence). V lost 5 bases to trimming and J lost 6 bases; unmatched junction nucleotides: 0.

This clonotype was counted only a few times. V is TRBV30 and J is TRBJ2-5, with TRBD2 matching over 9 bases. V shed 2 bases, J shed 7 bases, and the junction held 11 bases outside the gene matches. CDR1 is GTSNPN, CDR2 SVGIG, per germline (reference sequence). This CDR3 contains 15 residues. The CDR3 coding sequence is TGTGCCTGGAGTTACTCCGGGACTAGCCCGAGGACCCAGTACTTC. Translated: CAWSYSGTSPRTQYF.

Many counts were recorded for this clonotype. The V gene is TRBV20-1, the J gene TRBJ1-4; D may be TRBD1 (6 bases). Deletions cut 6 bases from V and 7 bases from J, with 15 bases between. The CDR3 extends over 13 amino acids. Germline-derived CDR1 and CDR2 are DFQATT and SNEGSKA (reference sequence). CDR3 residues: CSAPGVVGEKLFF. In nucleotides, the CDR3 is TGCAGTGCCCCAGGGGTGGTGGGTGAAAAACTGTTTTTT.

This clonotype was seen a handful of times. The genes are TRBV4-3 and TRBJ2-1, with TRBD1 matching 7 bases. The CDR3 loop spans 18 amino acids. The ends lost 0 bases at V and 3 bases at J; junction bases unmatched: 11. CDR1 is LGHNA, CDR2 YSLEER, per germline. This CDR3 reads CASSQDGGWAGGYNEQFF. The CDR3 DNA reads as TGCGCCAGCAGCCAAGATGGGGGTTGGGCAGGGGGCTACAATGAGCAGTTCTTC.

Only a few counts were recorded for this clonotype. This chain connects TRBV28 to TRBJ1-2, with D possibly TRBD1 on 6 matching bases. CDR3 size: 15 residues. The germline V and J ends were trimmed by 11 bases and 4 bases, with 23 bases remaining between them. CDR1 MDHEN and CDR2 SYDVKM come from the germline V gene. In DNA, the CDR3 is TGTGCCGGCGCGACCGGGACACTTGACTTCTATGGCTACACCTTC. Encoded protein: CAGATGTLDFYGYTF.

The chain is built from TRBV5-1 and TRBJ2-2; tentative D call: TRBD2 (5 bases). CDR3 length: 14 amino acids. CDR1 and CDR2 (germline): SGHRS, YFSETQ. Trimming cost V 4 bases and J 6 bases, with 13 bases left between them. This chain's CDR3 is CASSLDGEAGELFF. The CDR3 DNA reads TGCGCCAGCAGCCTGGACGGGGAAGCCGGGGAGCTGTTTTTT. Combining the CDR3 with reference TRBV5-1 and TRBJ2-2 gives the whole variable domain KAGVTQTPRYLIKTRGQQVTLSCSPISGHRSVSWYQQTPGQGLQFLFEYFSETQRNKGNFPGRFSGRQFSNSRSEMNVSTLELGDSALYLCASSLDGEAGELFFGEGSRLTVL.

This clonotype was seen more than once but under ten times. The chain carries TRBV18 and TRBJ1-6, with TRBD1 as a possible D gene (5 bases). The germline V and J ends were trimmed by 6 bases and 6 bases, with 9 bases remaining between them. The CDR3 runs 13 residues. The germline CDR1 and CDR2 sequences are KGHSH and LQKENI. CDR3 nucleotides: TGTGCCAGCTCGCAGGGCCCTAATTCACCCCTCCACTTT. It translates to CASSQGPNSPLHF.

The V gene is TRBV7-3, the J gene TRBJ2-7; TRBD2 matches 7 bases. The CDR3 runs to 14 residues. Germline V gene sequence: CDR1 SGHTA, CDR2 FQGTGA. V was clipped by 1 base and J by 3 bases; unmatched bases: 3. This CDR3 reads CASSLNPGGYEQYF. CDR3 coding DNA: TGTGCCAGCAGCTTAAACCCGGGGGGCTACGAGCAGTACTTC.

The gene calls are TRBV12-3 or TRBV12-4 and TRBJ2-1; D may be TRBD1 (5 bases). The V gene lost 5 bases and the J gene lost 16 bases, with 15 bases spanning the gap. The CDR3 totals 11 residues. The CDR3, as DNA: TGTGCCAGCAGTCTAAGGGGAAACCCTTTCTTC. Translated: CASSLRGNPFF.

The CDR3 protein is CASSPYRTDPPGRWYV. CDR3 DNA: TGTGCCAGCAGCCCTTATAGGACGGACCCACCCGGCCGGTGGTACGTC. V is TRBV5-6 and J is TRBJ2-7, with D unresolved. Germline V gene lookup returns CDR1 SGHDT and CDR2 YYEEEE. The V end was cut by 4 bases, the J end by 12 bases, with 29 bases between. The CDR3 consists of 16 residues.

This clonotype was counted only a few times. The final CDR3 position lacks the conserved phenylalanine or tryptophan, pointing to a likely read error. No DNA is shown, since the ends of the CDR3 on it are uncertain; the CDR3 is the one TCRdb lists. J is TRBJ2-7 and V is TRBV4-3; no DNA check was done on the table's D call, TRBD1. Termini included, the CDR3 measures 9 amino acids. CDR1 LGHNA and CDR2 YSLEER come from the germline V gene. CDR3 sequence: CASSPGGGS.

The chain is built from TRBV20-1 and TRBJ2-7; 8 bases match TRBD1. Germline-derived CDR1 and CDR2 are DFQATT and SNEGSKA (reference sequence). This CDR3 comprises 15 residues. V shed 3 bases and J 2 bases; nucleotides not matched to a gene: 9. The CDR3 loop is CSASIAGTGPYEQYV. In DNA, the CDR3 is TGCAGTGCTAGCATTGCCGGGACAGGCCCCTACGAGCAGTACGTC.

The genes are TRBV18 and TRBJ1-4; 8 bases are a match to TRBD1. Germline V gene lookup returns CDR1 KGHSH and CDR2 LQKENI. The CDR3 length is 15 residues. The V segment lost 5 bases and the J segment 5 bases; nucleotides outside the gene matches: 7. DNA for the CDR3: TGTGCCAGCTCATGGACAGGGTCGGGAAATGAAAAACTGTTTTTT. This codes for CASSWTGSGNEKLFF.

The rearrangement uses TRBV10-3 and TRBJ2-1; TRBD1 aligns across 9 bases. V was pared by 3 bases and J by 7 bases, with 7 bases of the junction left unmatched. The CDR3 runs 15 residues. Germline V lookup: CDR1 ENHRY, CDR2 SYGVKD. The CDR3 nucleotides read TGTGCCATCAGTGATTCGCCGGGACAGGGTAATGAGCAGTTCTTC. It is translated as CAISDSPGQGNEQFF.

This clonotype showed up just a few times. The chain couples TRBV4-1 to TRBJ1-5, with 9 nucleotides matching TRBD1. The CDR3 totals 15 residues. The V segment lost 3 bases and the J segment 7 bases; nucleotides outside the gene matches: 7. Germline loops: CDR1 MGHRA, CDR2 YSYEKL. CDR3 amino acids: CASSQIQGANQPQHF. Written as DNA, the CDR3 is TGCGCCAGCAGCCAGATACAGGGGGCCAACCAGCCCCAGCATTTT.

This clonotype was counted a few times. V is TRBV4-1 and J is TRBJ2-3; 7 bases match TRBD1. Per the germline V gene, CDR1 is MGHRA and CDR2 is YSYEKL. CDR3 length equals 17 residues. Unmatched junction bases numbered 15, after V lost 4 bases and J lost 5 bases. CDR3 protein: CASSLARTGARGDTQYF. For the CDR3, the DNA is TGCGCCAGCAGCCTCGCCCGAACAGGGGCCCGGGGAGATACGCAGTATTTT.

V usage is TRBV20-1 and J usage is TRBJ1-4; the D is unclear. Germline V gene lookup returns CDR1 DFQATT and CDR2 SNEGSKA (reference sequence). This CDR3 region has 14 residues. V lost 3 bases and J 5 bases, leaving 13 bases between the germline ends. The CDR3 DNA reads TGCAGTGCTAGCCCCGACGGAACGAATGAAAAACTGTTTTTT. Amino acids: CSASPDGTNEKLFF.

V and J are TRBV4-1 and TRBJ1-6, with TRBD1 matching over 8 bases. The CDR3 has 16 amino acids. The V gene's germline CDR1 is MGHRA and CDR2 YSYEKL. The V and J ends lost 1 base and 10 bases, in that order; junction bases with no gene match: 9. CDR3 region: CASSQAVQGAGSPLHF. The DNA of the CDR3 is TGCGCCAGCAGCCAAGCCGTCCAGGGGGCTGGATCACCCCTCCACTTT.

DNA for the CDR3: TGTGCCAGCAGCCTGGGTGGAGGGGGCTGGGATACGCAGTATTTT. Its protein is CASSLGGGGWDTQYF. The chain has TRBV5-4 and TRBJ2-3; D possibly corresponds to TRBD1 (7 bases). CDR1 and CDR2 from the germline V gene are SGHNT and YYREEE (reference sequence). CDR3 length: 15 amino acids. V dropped 4 bases and J dropped 6 bases, with 18 bases sitting between them. Full variable domain (rest looked up from reference TRBV5-4 and TRBJ2-3): ETGVTQSPTHLIKTRGQQVTLRCSSQSGHNTVSWYQQALGQGPQFIFQYYREEENGRGNFPPRFSGLQFPNYSSELNVNALELDDSALYLCASSLGGGGWDTQYFGPGTRLTVL.

The V and J genes are TRBV11-2 and TRBJ2-1; a possible D gene is TRBD2 (5 bases). The CDR3 is 14 amino acids. Germline CDR1 and CDR2: SGHAT and FQNNGV. Trimming took 2 bases from V and 6 from J, leaving 11 bases between them. The CDR3 is CASSLLAWGNEQFF. CDR3 nucleotides: TGTGCCAGCAGCTTATTAGCGTGGGGCAATGAGCAGTTCTTC.

This sequence joins TRBV5-1 and TRBJ1-6; D not certain. V shed 7 bases and J shed 7 bases, with 3 bases lying between them. Germline-derived CDR1 and CDR2 are SGHRS and YFSETQ. The CDR3 is 10 amino acids. The CDR3 region has the DNA TGCGCCAGCCCCAATTCACCCCTCCACTTT. Translating gives CASPNSPLHF.

CDR3 coding DNA: TGCAGTGCTAGAGATGGAAGGCAGCGGGGGGCCAGGAGGGACAATGAGCAGTTCTTC. It translates to CSARDGRQRGARRDNEQFF. V is TRBV20-1 and J is TRBJ2-1; 9 bases match TRBD2. The CDR3 length is 19 residues. Germline assignment: CDR1 DFQATT and CDR2 SNEGSKA (reference sequence). J lost 5 bases, V lost 0 bases, and 17 bases had no gene match.

Details on this clonotype: A much more abundant neighbour one base away suggests this may be a read error. The J gene is TRBJ2-1, the V gene TRBV29-1; D not certain. The CDR3 consists of 13 residues. V was clipped by 8 bases and J by 5 bases, with 16 bases between them. Germline CDR1 is SQVTM and CDR2 is ANQGSEA. In nucleotides, the CDR3 is TGCAGCTGTCGACCGACCCTAAACAATGAGCAGTTCTTC. Amino acid sequence: CSCRPTLNNEQFF.

The chain joins TRBV20-1 to TRBJ2-5, with 13 bases matching TRBD2. The germline V gene encodes CDR1 DFQATT and CDR2 SNEGSKA (reference sequence). The CDR3 loop spans 15 amino acids. Trimming removed 3 bases from V and 7 bases from J; junction bases left unmatched: 8. The CDR3 spells CSASGTSGARGTQYF. The CDR3 bases are TGCAGTGCTAGCGGGACTAGCGGGGCCCGGGGGACCCAGTACTTC.

In this sample, this clonotype turned up a few times. The gene calls are TRBV9 and TRBJ1-4; D gene uncertain. This CDR3 contains 14 residues. Germline CDR1 and CDR2: SGDLS and YYNGEE. V was clipped by 2 bases and J by 5 bases, with 10 bases between them. Written as DNA, the CDR3 is TGTGCCAGCAGCGTTGCGGCAGAAAATGAAAAACTGTTTTTT. As protein: CASSVAAENEKLFF.

The CDR3 here is CASSLVPGGPPNEKLFF. In DNA form, the CDR3 reads TGTGCCAGCAGTTTAGTACCAGGGGGCCCGCCTAATGAAAAACTGTTTTTT. The chain is built from TRBV27 and TRBJ1-4, with 8 bases identical to TRBD1. The length of the CDR3 is 17 residues. Germline V CDR1 and CDR2: MNHEY, SMNVEV (reference sequence). V shed 2 bases, J shed 3 bases, and the junction held 8 bases outside the gene matches.